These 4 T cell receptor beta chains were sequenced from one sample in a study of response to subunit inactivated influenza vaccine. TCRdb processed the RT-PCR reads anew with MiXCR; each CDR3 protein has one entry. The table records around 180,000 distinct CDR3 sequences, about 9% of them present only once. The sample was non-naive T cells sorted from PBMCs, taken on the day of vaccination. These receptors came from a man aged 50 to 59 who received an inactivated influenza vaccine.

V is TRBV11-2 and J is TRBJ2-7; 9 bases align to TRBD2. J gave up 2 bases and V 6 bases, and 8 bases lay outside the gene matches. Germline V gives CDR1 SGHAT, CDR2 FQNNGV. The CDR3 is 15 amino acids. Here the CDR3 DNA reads TGTGCCAGCAGACCAGCGGGGGGCAACACCTACGAGCAGTACTTC. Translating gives CASRPAGGNTYEQYF.

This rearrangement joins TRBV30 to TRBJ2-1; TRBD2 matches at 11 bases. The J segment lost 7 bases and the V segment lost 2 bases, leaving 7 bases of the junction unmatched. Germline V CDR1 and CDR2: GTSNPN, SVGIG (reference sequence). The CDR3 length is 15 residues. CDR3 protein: CAWSYDRTSGNEQFF. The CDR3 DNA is TGTGCCTGGAGTTATGATAGGACTAGCGGGAATGAGCAGTTCTTC.

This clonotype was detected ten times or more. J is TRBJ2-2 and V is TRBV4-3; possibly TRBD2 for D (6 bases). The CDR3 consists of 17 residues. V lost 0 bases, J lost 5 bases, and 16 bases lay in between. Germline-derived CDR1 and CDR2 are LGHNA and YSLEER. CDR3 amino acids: CASSQDSAAGWTGELFF. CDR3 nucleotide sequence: TGCGCCAGCAGCCAAGATAGCGCCGCGGGGTGGACCGGGGAGCTGTTTTTT.

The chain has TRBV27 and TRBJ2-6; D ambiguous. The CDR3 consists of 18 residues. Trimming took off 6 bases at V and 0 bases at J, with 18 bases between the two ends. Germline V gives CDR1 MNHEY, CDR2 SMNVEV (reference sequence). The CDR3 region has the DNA TGTGCCAGCAGCCCAAGGAGATCTACAGCCTCTGGGGCCAACGTCCTGACTTTC. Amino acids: CASSPRRSTASGANVLTF.